This T cell receptor beta chain was retrieved from a study of blood T cell repertoires in COVID-19. Assay: immunoSEQ multiplex PCR; the TCRdb copy retains only in-frame clones and omits some. Of some 180,000 clones listed, roughly 81% are singletons. Of note for this clone: Other DNA sequences of this sample code for an identical CDR3.

Material: peripheral blood. This receptor was taken from a woman over 75 with COVID-19, enrolled during active disease.

The CDR3 reads CASSFLNSPLHF. The DNA for the CDR3 is TGTGCCAGCAGTTTCCTTAATTCACCCCTCCACTTT. The V gene is TRBV27, the J gene TRBJ1-6, with D uncertain. Per germline, CDR1 MNHEY and CDR2 SMNVEV (reference sequence). Trimming took 3 bases from V and 6 from J, leaving 3 bases between them. The CDR3 spans 12 residues.